This entry lists 22 T cell receptor beta chains sequenced from one sample in a study of cytomegalovirus exposure and HLA in healthy donors. The study ran its PCR with 60 Vbeta and 13 Jbeta primers. Profiled with immunoSEQ multiplex PCR; TCRdb holds only in-frame clones, not every one. There are roughly 180,000 clones in the sample; 60% to 80% occur only once, and roughly 13% lies in the top ten. The source material was PBMCs. Source of these receptors: a man between 45 and 60 years old in good health and CMV-seropositive.

A single count supports this clone. The rearrangement joins TRBV7-2 to TRBJ2-2; D ambiguous. The length of the CDR3 is 15 residues. The germline V and J ends were trimmed by 2 bases and 0 bases, with 7 bases remaining between them. Germline CDR1 reads SGHTA; CDR2 reads FQGNSA. The CDR3 loop reads CASSLSRTNTGELFF. CDR3 coding DNA: TGTGCCAGCAGCTTATCGCGGACGAACACCGGGGAGCTGTTTTTT. The complete variable domain, with remaining parts taken from reference TRBV7-2 and TRBJ2-2, reads GAGVSQSPSNKVTEKGKDVELRCDPISGHTALYWYRQSLGQGLEFLIYFQGNSAPDKSGLPSDRFSAERTGGSVSTLTIQRTQQEDSAVYLCASSLSRTNTGELFFGEGSRLTVL.

This clone was counted at least ten times. This chain uses TRBV21-1 with TRBJ1-6; TRBD1 was called by the table and not checked on the DNA. TRBV21-1 represents a pseudogene. The CDR3 consists of 17 residues. The CDR3 DNA reads TGTGCCAGCAGCAAGGTACAGATCAGGGGGCAGGATTCACCCCTCCACTTT. This gives the protein CASSKVQIRGQDSPLHF.

The genes are TRBV21-1 and TRBJ2-7; TRBD2 is taken as the D call from the table, unchecked against the DNA. TRBV21-1 counts as a pseudogene. This CDR3 has 17 residues. CDR3 coding DNA: TGTGCCAGCAGCAAAGAGGCGCGGAGGGCCTCTACGTACGAGCAGTACGTC. It codes for CASSKEARRASTYEQYV.

The V and J genes are TRBV27 and TRBJ2-5, with D possibly TRBD1 on 6 matching bases. This CDR3 is 18 amino acids long. CDR1 is MNHEY and CDR2 is SMNVEV in the germline V gene (reference sequence). Trimming shortened V by 4 bases and J by 1 base, and 22 bases separated the two germline ends. CDR3 DNA: TGTGCCAGCAGTTCCCGTTGGCAGGGGATGAAGCTCCAAGAGACCCAGTACTTC. This translates into CASSSRWQGMKLQETQYF.

The CDR3 nucleotides read TGTGCCAGCAGTTGGGGCGATTACATGAACACTGAAGCTTTCTTT. It encodes CASSWGDYMNTEAFF. The V gene is TRBV6-6, the J gene TRBJ1-1; D might be TRBD1 (5 bases). The germline V gene encodes CDR1 MNHNY and CDR2 SVGAGI (reference sequence). The CDR3 has 15 residues. V lost 4 bases and J lost 0, with 12 bases in between.

This clone occurred once. Other nucleotide sequences from this sample produce the same CDR3. The V gene is TRBV28, the J gene TRBJ2-7; unclear D gene. V gave up 5 bases and J gave up 3 bases, with 8 bases separating them. Germline CDR1 is MDHEN and CDR2 is SYDVKM. The CDR3 consists of 12 residues. CDR3 loop: CASSQTGYEQYF. CDR3 coding DNA: TGTGCCAGCAGTCAGACGGGCTACGAGCAGTACTTC.

The V and J genes are TRBV5-6 and TRBJ2-2, with 7 bases aligning to TRBD1. Germline CDR1 is SGHDT and CDR2 is YYEEEE. This CDR3 has 16 residues. The V and J ends lost 0 bases and 6 bases, in that order; junction bases with no gene match: 8. The CDR3 nucleotides are TGTGCCAGCAGCTTGGGGCCAGGGGGTCTTTCCGGGGAGCTGTTTTTT. This codes for CASSLGPGGLSGELFF.

This rearrangement joins TRBV6-6 to TRBJ1-5, with D perhaps TRBD1 (6 bases). The CDR3 is 14 residues long. Trimming left V 8 bases short and J 9 bases short, with 20 bases between. Germline V gene data show CDR1 as MNHNY and CDR2 as SVGAGI (reference sequence). CDR3 nucleotide sequence: TGTGCCAGCGCCGTCGGGGGGGGGCTTCGGCCCCAGCATTTT. Its translation: CASAVGGGLRPQHF.

Turning to this clone: Sequence at one end of the junction differs from germline and may be a read error. V is TRBV7-9 and J is TRBJ2-7; a weak D match, TRBD1 (6 bases). Germline assignment: CDR1 SEHNR and CDR2 FQNEAQ (reference sequence). The CDR3 is 12 residues long. Here the CDR3 reads CSSATGYYEQYF. Written as DNA, the CDR3 is TGTTCCAGCGCGACAGGTTATTACGAGCAGTACTTC.

The V call is TRBV7-9, the J call TRBJ1-2; D is uncertain. Trimming took 4 bases from V and 8 from J, leaving 5 bases between them. The CDR3 runs to 10 residues. Germline V gene data show CDR1 as SEHNR and CDR2 as FQNEAQ (reference sequence). CDR3 protein: CASSSSGYTF. In DNA form, the CDR3 reads TGTGCCAGCAGCTCGTCCGGCTACACCTTC.

The chain combines TRBV7-9 with TRBJ1-5; 7 nucleotides align to TRBD1. The J segment lost 6 bases and the V segment lost 4 bases, leaving 6 bases of the junction unmatched. The CDR3 is made up of 14 amino acids. CDR1 is SEHNR and CDR2 is FQNEAQ in the germline V gene (reference sequence). The CDR3 region is CASSSQGIGQPQHF. The CDR3 coding sequence is TGTGCCAGCAGCTCACAGGGGATCGGTCAGCCCCAGCATTTT.

The CDR3 DNA sequence: TGCGCCAGCAGCCTAGGACTAGCGGGGACCGGGGAGCTGTTTTTT. Protein sequence: CASSLGLAGTGELFF. The gene calls are TRBV4-1 and TRBJ2-2; TRBD2 matches 12 bases. The CDR3 runs 15 residues. Looked up from germline, CDR1 is MGHRA and CDR2 is YSYEKL. Trimming took 4 bases from V and 5 from J; bases not matched to a gene: 2.

The chain joins TRBV5-1 to TRBJ1-1; 8 bases are shared with TRBD1. This CDR3 comprises 18 residues. J gave up 4 bases and V 3 bases, and 17 bases lay outside the gene matches. The germline V gene encodes CDR1 SGHRS and CDR2 YFSETQ. The CDR3 sequence: CASSSLPRDRWGGTEAFF. CDR3 DNA sequence: TGCGCCAGCAGCTCCCTCCCCAGGGACAGGTGGGGTGGCACTGAAGCTTTCTTT.

This chain joins TRBV27 and TRBJ2-5, with 12 positions matching TRBD2. V lost 5 bases and J lost 5; bases outside the gene matches: 3. Germline V gene data show CDR1 as MNHEY and CDR2 as SMNVEV (reference sequence). This CDR3 is 14 amino acids long. The CDR3 DNA follows: TGTGCCAGCAGTGTCGGACTAGCGGGGGAGACCCAGTACTTC. Translation gives CASSVGLAGETQYF.

This clone has a handful of counts. The chain joins TRBV27 to TRBJ1-5; D is ambiguous. Germline assignment: CDR1 MNHEY and CDR2 SMNVEV (reference sequence). Between the trimmed V and J ends, which lost 0 bases and 11 bases, there was a span of 11 bases. The CDR3 consists of 13 residues. The DNA for the CDR3 is TGTGCCAGCAGTTTATCGATATCCGGGACCCAGCATTTT. Residues: CASSLSISGTQHF.

The CDR3 is CASSYSPGQIEQYF. The DNA of the CDR3 is TGTGCCAGCAGTTACTCCCCCGGACAGATCGAGCAGTACTTC. The chain joins TRBV6-5 to TRBJ2-7; maybe TRBD1 (6 bases). CDR1 is MNHEY and CDR2 is SVGAGI in the germline V gene. There are 14 residues in the CDR3. V shed 0 bases and J shed 6 bases, with 12 bases lying between them.

This clone was picked up a small number of times. The V call is TRBV7-2, the J call TRBJ2-3; 11 bases map to TRBD2. The CDR3 extends over 16 amino acids. Germline lookup yields CDR1 SGHTA and CDR2 FQGNSA. Trimming at V came to 5 bases and at J to 2 bases, leaving 6 bases not matched to a gene. The CDR3 DNA reads as TGTGCCAGCAGCCCAACTAGCGGGGGTAACACAGATACGCAGTATTTT. Protein: CASSPTSGGNTDTQYF.

The chain uses TRBV7-2 and TRBJ2-3; 13 positions match TRBD2. V lost 5 bases to trimming and J lost 4 bases; unmatched junction nucleotides: 6. The CDR3 runs 16 residues. Germline CDR1 and CDR2: SGHTA and FQGNSA. The CDR3 is CASSPRLAGGSDTQYF. DNA of the CDR3: TGTGCCAGCAGCCCCCGACTAGCGGGGGGATCAGATACGCAGTATTTT. Variable domain in full (rest from reference TRBV7-2 and TRBJ2-3): GAGVSQSPSNKVTEKGKDVELRCDPISGHTALYWYRQSLGQGLEFLIYFQGNSAPDKSGLPSDRFSAERTGGSVSTLTIQRTQQEDSAVYLCASSPRLAGGSDTQYFGPGTRLTVL.

V is TRBV19 and J is TRBJ1-3, with TRBD1 as a possible D gene (6 bases). CDR1 LNHDA and CDR2 SQIVND come from the germline V gene (reference sequence). Trimming took 3 bases from V and 2 from J, leaving 23 bases between them. The CDR3 contains 19 residues. Here the CDR3 DNA reads TGTGCCAGTAGTATGGGTCCTCATGGGGGCCTGAGAACTGGAAACACCATATATTTT. This encodes CASSMGPHGGLRTGNTIYF.

The chain combines TRBV5-1 with TRBJ1-1; D is unclear. Germline V CDR1 and CDR2: SGHRS, YFSETQ. With 0 bases removed from V and 4 bases from J, the gap between germline ends came to 7 bases. The length of the CDR3 is 13 residues. The DNA of the CDR3 is TGCGCCAGCAGCTTGGAAGAGAGCACTGAAGCTTTCTTT. As protein: CASSLEESTEAFF.

The rearrangement joins TRBV7-9 to TRBJ1-1; TRBD1 matches at 9 bases. The germline gives CDR1 SEHNR, CDR2 FQNEAQ (reference sequence). This CDR3 comprises 15 residues. The V and J ends lost 5 bases and 7 bases, in that order; junction bases with no gene match: 11. CDR3 sequence reads: CASSPKGQGFSEAFF. The CDR3 DNA is TGTGCCAGCAGCCCCAAGGGACAGGGCTTCAGTGAAGCTTTCTTT.

This clone showed up just once. For the CDR3, the DNA is TGCGCCAGCAGCGCCGTAACAGGGGGCACTGAAGCTTTCTTT. Its protein product is CASSAVTGGTEAFF. This rearrangement joins TRBV5-1 to TRBJ1-1; 8 positions match TRBD1. With V trimmed by 4 bases and J by 4 bases, 6 bases remained unmatched. Germline V gene sequence: CDR1 SGHRS, CDR2 YFSETQ. The CDR3 is 14 amino acids.